This note documents a single T cell receptor beta chain sequence. Its antigen specificity is not known. Reading from cysteine to phenylalanine, the CDR3 counts 16 amino acids. The DNA is unrecorded. CDR1 KGHSH and CDR2 LQKENI are derived from the germline V gene. From each donor, an approximately 2.3 ml peripheral blood sample was collected into PAXgene tubes and kept at -80 degrees C. Total RNA was isolated from whole blood with the PAXgene blood miRNA kit on an automated QIAcube, without T cell sorting. Deep TCRalpha and TCRbeta repertoire profiling with unique molecular barcoding was performed on peripheral blood of monozygotic twin pairs concordant or discordant for inflammatory bowel disease. Smoking habits were recorded for all twin pairs, and individuals were classified as current, former or never smokers. These data come from a study of monozygotic twins with inflammatory bowel disease (dated by TCRdb to the late 2010s). About the study as a whole: The full study comprised around 28 monozygotic twin pairs: nine German pairs (four IBD-concordant, five IBD-discordant) and 19 IBD-discordant Danish pairs. Each individual had, on average, about 151 000 unique TCRalpha sequences and 181 000 unique TCRbeta sequences available for analysis. The search for disease-associated traits relied mainly on comparing, within discordant pairs, IBD patients with their genetically identical healthy co-twins. General study outcomes and caveats: Repertoire similarity did not differ between concordant and discordant twins, possibly due to limited statistical power. A decrease in TCRbeta repertoire diversity, as measured by inverse Simpson index, was observed in IBD patients compared with their healthy co-twins. No single strong signal or clonotype linked to IBD turned up in the results, so the idea that one exists was not supported. Distinction between different T cell subtypes could not be achieved in the analysis. Because patients were on differing immunosuppressive treatments, the repertoires may have picked up extra background noise and inter-individual variability. Compared with healthy twins, IBD patients shared fewer clonotypes with other individuals, and the difference was most pronounced in patients with signs of disease activity.

The library was produced with 5' RACE. Preparation of each TCR library used about 3,200 ng of total RNA. For each sample, cDNA synthesis was carried out in eight separate reactions using SMARTScribe reverse transcriptase. Unique molecular identifiers containing a 6-nucleotide sample barcode were introduced through template switching during cDNA synthesis. TCRalpha and TCRbeta cDNA was amplified by two nested PCRs of about 15 and 9 cycles, with bead purification after each PCR. Before amplification, the cDNA was both treated with uracil DNA-glycosylase and purified with the QIAquick PCR purification kit. In the second PCR, Illumina TruSeq-compatible adapters and sample-specific barcodes were added. Library quality and concentration were checked on TapeStation and Qubit, and libraries were pooled at 4.5 to 5.5 ng each. Pooled libraries were sequenced on an Illumina HiSeq2500 single-index Rapid Run with 2 x 100 bp reads and custom sequencing primers. As for the original processing: PCR and sequencing errors were corrected by UMI-based consensus assembly using MiGEC version 1.2.6. V(D)J alignment, clonotype assembly and CDR3 extraction were performed with MiXCR version 2.1.1. To normalise gene usage, clonotype sharing and MAIT/NKT TCR abundance, the top 1000, 10 000 and 20 000 clonotypes in each sample were analysed. After downsampling to 27 000 UMIs, diversity was calculated as the inverse Simpson index using the vegan R package. Paired Mann-Whitney U tests were applied to discordant twin pairs, and Benjamini-Hochberg correction was used for multiple testing. TCRdb reanalyzed the reads, keeping one entry per CDR3 protein sequence and omitting DNA. The V and J calls here are based on TCRdb, not the publication. The sample table on file contains around 450,000 distinct CDR3 sequences. More than 2% of the sample rests with the top ten.

The material sequenced was blood. This receptor chain uses TRBV18 and TRBJ1-1. This receptor was taken from a human donor with ulcerative colitis or Crohn's disease, or a healthy co-twin of an affected twin (not recorded which). The CDR3: CASSRAVRQELSEAFF.